Included here is one T cell receptor (beta chain) sequence, with context. Its antigen is not known. This sample is drawn from a study of OX40 agonist ivuxolimab in advanced cancers. General observations from the study: Expanded peripheral T-cell antigen specificity went undetermined.

The V and J ends lost 5 bases and 2 bases, in that order; junction bases with no gene match: 8. Germline V lookup: CDR1 SGHTA, CDR2 FQGNSA. The CDR3 runs to 15 residues. The protocol was immunoSEQ multiplex PCR, while the TCRdb copy is restricted to in-frame clones and leaves out a portion. This repertoire shows over 55,000 clones, more than 85% found once; its top ten account for almost 4%. The TCR was taken from an adult with an advanced solid tumor such as melanoma, head and neck, liver or kidney cancer. The specimen was CD4+ or CD8+ T cells sorted from blood, collected in a trial of the OX40 agonist ivuxolimab. The chain is built from TRBV7-2 and TRBJ1-2, with 7 positions matching TRBD1. Here the CDR3 reads CASSPDRRENYGYTF. The CDR3 nucleotides are TGTGCCAGCAGCCCGGACAGGCGCGAGAACTATGGCTACACCTTC.